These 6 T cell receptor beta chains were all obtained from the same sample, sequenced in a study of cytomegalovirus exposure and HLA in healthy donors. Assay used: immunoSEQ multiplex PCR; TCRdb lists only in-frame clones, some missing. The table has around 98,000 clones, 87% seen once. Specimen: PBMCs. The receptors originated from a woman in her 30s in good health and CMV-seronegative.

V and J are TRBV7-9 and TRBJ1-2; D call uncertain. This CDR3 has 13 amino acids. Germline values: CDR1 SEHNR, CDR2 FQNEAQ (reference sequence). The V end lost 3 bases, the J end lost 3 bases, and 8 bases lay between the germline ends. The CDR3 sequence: CASSFRVDYGYTF. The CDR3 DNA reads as TGTGCCAGCAGCTTTCGGGTCGACTATGGCTACACCTTC.

This CDR3 reads CATSREVTHEQFF. CDR3 coding DNA: TGTGCCACCAGCAGAGAAGTGACTCATGAGCAGTTCTTC. V and J are TRBV15 and TRBJ2-1; D gene uncertain. CDR3 length: 13 residues. Trimming stripped 0 bases from V and 8 bases from J, with 8 bases between. In germline, CDR1 is LNHNV, CDR2 YYDKDF (reference sequence).

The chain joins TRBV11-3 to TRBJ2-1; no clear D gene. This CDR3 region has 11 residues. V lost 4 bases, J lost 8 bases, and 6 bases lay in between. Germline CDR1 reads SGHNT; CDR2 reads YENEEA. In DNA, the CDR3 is TGTGCCAGCAGCTCCAGGCATGAGCAGTTCTTC. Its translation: CASSSRHEQFF.

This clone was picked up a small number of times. The CDR3 sequence: CASSLGLAGSTDTQYF. As DNA, the CDR3 is TGTGCCAGCAGCTTGGGACTAGCGGGGAGCACAGATACGCAGTATTTT. V is TRBV7-3 and J is TRBJ2-3, with TRBD2 matching over 13 bases. Germline loops: CDR1 SGHTA, CDR2 FQGTGA. The V gene end was trimmed by 3 bases and the J gene end by 0 bases; junction bases not matched to a gene: 0. This CDR3 is 16 amino acids long.

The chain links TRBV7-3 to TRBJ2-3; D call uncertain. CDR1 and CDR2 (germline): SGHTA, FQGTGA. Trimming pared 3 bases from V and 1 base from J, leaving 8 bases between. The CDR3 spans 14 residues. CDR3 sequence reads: CASSFSRGTDTQYF. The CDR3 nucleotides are TGTGCCAGCAGCTTTTCCCGGGGCACAGATACGCAGTATTTT.

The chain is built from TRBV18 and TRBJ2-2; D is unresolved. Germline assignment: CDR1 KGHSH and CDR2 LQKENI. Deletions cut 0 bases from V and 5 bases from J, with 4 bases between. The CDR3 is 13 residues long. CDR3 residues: CASSPPSTGELFF. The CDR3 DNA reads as TGTGCCAGCTCACCACCGTCTACCGGGGAGCTGTTTTTT.